This paragraph covers one TCR beta chain sequence. The antigen is undetermined. The V end was cut by 9 bases, the J end by 4 bases, with 10 bases between. The CDR3 extends over 12 amino acids. Germline CDR1 reads ENHRY; CDR2 reads SYGVKD. This sample is part of a study of molecular identifiers for immune sequencing clone quantification. Naive CD8 library inputs spanned about 19,000 to 1,000,000 sorted cells and 10%, 30% or 50% RNA. Findings and limits, study-wide: Spiked-in Jurkat TCR RNA corresponding to one cell was reported as detectable against approximately 900,000 naive cells.

TCRdb recomputed calls from the PCR reads with MiXCR, one row per CDR3 protein. The sample yields about 510,000 distinct CDR3 sequences, around a fifth seen once. This chain uses TRBV10-3 with TRBJ2-1; a possible D gene is TRBD1 (5 bases). The receptor was derived from a human donor in good health. Some libraries in this study had Jurkat cell RNA spiked in. The material sequenced was naive CD8+ T cells from blood, with Jurkat cell RNA spiked in. The subset: FACS-sorted CD8+CD4-CCR7+CD45RA+ naive T cells. CDR3 sequence reads: CAIGDSYNEQFF. The CDR3 coding sequence is TGTGCCATAGGTGACAGTTACAATGAGCAGTTCTTC.